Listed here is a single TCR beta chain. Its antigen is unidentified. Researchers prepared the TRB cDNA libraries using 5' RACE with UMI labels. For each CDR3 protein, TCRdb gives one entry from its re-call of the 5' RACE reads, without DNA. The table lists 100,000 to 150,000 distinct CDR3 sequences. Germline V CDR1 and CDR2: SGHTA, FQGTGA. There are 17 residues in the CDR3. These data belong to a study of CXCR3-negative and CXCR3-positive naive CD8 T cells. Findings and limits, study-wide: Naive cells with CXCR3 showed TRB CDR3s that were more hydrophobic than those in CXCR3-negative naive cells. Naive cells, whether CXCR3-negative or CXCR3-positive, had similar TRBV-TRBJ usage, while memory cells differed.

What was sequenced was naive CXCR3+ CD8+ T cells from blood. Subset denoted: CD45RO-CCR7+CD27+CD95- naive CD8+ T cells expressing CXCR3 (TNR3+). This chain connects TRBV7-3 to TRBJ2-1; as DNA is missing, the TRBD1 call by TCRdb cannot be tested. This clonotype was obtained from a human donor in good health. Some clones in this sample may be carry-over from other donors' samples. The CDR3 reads CASSLMPGQLAYNEQFF.